This TCR beta chain stems from a study of T cell changes during pregnancy in multiple sclerosis. Repertoires were generated with immunoSEQ multiplex PCR, while TCRdb's copy carries only in-frame clones and drops some. Found here are over 25,000 clones, 85% to 95% of them singletons; the top ten hold around 0.42%. Per the germline V gene, CDR1 is WNHNN and CDR2 is SYGVQD (reference sequence). Trimming removed 6 bases from V and 8 bases from J; junction bases left unmatched: 10. This CDR3 comprises 15 residues. The TCR originated in a female donor with multiple sclerosis, enrolled in a pregnancy study. The sequences come from CD4+ T cells from peripheral blood mononuclear cells, collected in the second trimester of pregnancy. The chain employs TRBV10-1 and TRBJ2-1; TRBD2 aligns across 10 bases. CDR3 region: CASSNSLAGVYEQFF. The CDR3 region has the DNA TGCGCCAGCAGCAACTCTCTAGCGGGAGTGTATGAGCAGTTCTTC.